One sample yielded the 6 T cell receptor beta chains listed below, sequenced in a study of blood T cell repertoires in COVID-19. Assay: immunoSEQ multiplex PCR; the TCRdb copy retains only in-frame clones and omits some. Of roughly 80,000 clones listed, 65% to 85% are singletons. Material: peripheral blood. The receptors were gathered from a woman older than 75 with acute or convalescent COVID-19.

The chain recombines TRBV5-1 with TRBJ2-2, with 7 bases matching TRBD2. The CDR3 length is 17 residues. Germline CDR1 reads SGHRS; CDR2 reads YFSETQ. V lost 1 base and J lost 1; bases outside the gene matches: 7. CDR3 DNA: TGCGCCAGCAGCTTGTCCGGCGGGGGTCTGAACACCGGGGAGCTGTTTTTT. This encodes CASSLSGGGLNTGELFF.

As DNA, the CDR3 is TGTGCCAGCAGCTCGGCCCAAGGTTCGGGGACAGGGGACGATACGCAGTATTTT. This sequence encodes CASSSAQGSGTGDDTQYF. V usage is TRBV28 and J usage is TRBJ2-3; TRBD1 matches at 10 bases. The CDR3 runs 18 residues. CDR1 and CDR2 from the germline V gene are MDHEN and SYDVKM. V trimming: 6 bases; J trimming: 6 bases; junction bases outside the gene matches: 18.

V gene TRBV18 combines with J gene TRBJ1-4, with 7 bases identical to TRBD1. The trim removed 10 bases at V and 3 bases at J, leaving 8 bases unmatched. CDR3 length: 14 amino acids. The germline V gene has CDR1 KGHSH and CDR2 LQKENI. CDR3 region: CATTHGQANEKLFF. CDR3 nucleotide sequence: TGTGCCACCACCCATGGACAGGCTAATGAAAAACTGTTTTTT.

The chain uses TRBV2 and TRBJ2-5; weak D call: TRBD2 (5 bases). The germline V gene encodes CDR1 SNHLY and CDR2 FYNNEI. This CDR3 has 16 amino acids. Trimming removed 1 base at V and 1 base at J, with 13 bases between. In nucleotides, the CDR3 is TGTGCCAGCAGTGAAGGGTTAGCGAATTCCCAAGAGACCCAGTACTTC. This codes for CASSEGLANSQETQYF.

The V gene is TRBV4-2, the J gene TRBJ2-3; 7 nucleotides agree with TRBD2. The CDR3 length is 17 residues. Germline V lookup: CDR1 LGHNA, CDR2 YNFKEQ. With V trimmed by 0 bases and J by 3 bases, 9 bases remained unmatched. CDR3 sequence (DNA): TGTGCCAGCAGCCAAGAAGGCACGGGAGGAGGTACAGATACGCAGTATTTT. This codes for CASSQEGTGGGTDTQYF.

The chain is built from TRBV30 and TRBJ2-5; 7 bases are a match to TRBD2. CDR3 length: 17 amino acids. Trimming cost V 1 base and J 4 bases; bases outside gene matches: 15. Germline assignment: CDR1 GTSNPN and CDR2 SVGIG (reference sequence). The CDR3 reads CAWSGLAETNRVETQYF. The CDR3 DNA reads as TGTGCCTGGAGTGGCCTAGCGGAGACGAATCGAGTAGAGACCCAGTACTTC.